Shown below are 17 T cell receptor beta chains from a single sample sequenced in a study of blood T cell repertoires in COVID-19. Method: immunoSEQ multiplex PCR; TCRdb's copy keeps in-frame clones and lacks some. The sample gives about 150,000 clones, roughly 87% of which show up once; roughly 4% is in the top ten. Sequencing input: peripheral blood. Every receptor here comes from a woman aged 60-75 years with active or convalescent COVID-19.

The rearrangement links TRBV7-8 to TRBJ1-1; D possibly corresponds to TRBD1 (6 bases). This CDR3 is 15 amino acids long. V lost 5 bases and J lost 1, with 14 bases in between. Per germline, CDR1 SGHVS and CDR2 FQNEAQ. CDR3 bases: TGTGCCAGCAGCCCTTCCTCGGGACAGAACACTGAAGCTTTCTTT. This encodes CASSPSSGQNTEAFF.

This chain connects TRBV7-2 to TRBJ2-5; D possibly corresponds to TRBD2 (5 bases). V shed 7 bases and J shed 4 bases, with 28 bases lying between them. Germline V CDR1 and CDR2: SGHTA, FQGNSA. This CDR3 has 18 amino acids. The CDR3 nucleotides read TGTGCCAGCACCCGGGATCATTCGGCAGCTCCAGATGGAGAGACCCAGTACTTC. Protein sequence: CASTRDHSAAPDGETQYF.

In this sample, this clone turned up once. The chain links TRBV12-5 to TRBJ1-6; the D gene is possibly TRBD1 (6 bases). CDR3 size: 15 residues. Germline V lookup: CDR1 LGHNT, CDR2 FRNRAP. Trimming shortened V by 2 bases and J by 9 bases, and 14 bases separated the two germline ends. The DNA of the CDR3 is TGTGCTAGTGGTTTGCTCCCCCCGGACAGTTCACCCCTCCACTTT. It translates to CASGLLPPDSSPLHF.

V and J are TRBV3-1 (or the pseudogene TRBV3-2) and TRBJ2-3; 7 nucleotides agree with TRBD2. Germline V gives CDR1 LGHDT, CDR2 YNNKEL (reference sequence). The ends lost 4 bases at V and 2 bases at J; junction bases unmatched: 18. The CDR3 contains 19 residues. As DNA, the CDR3 is TGTGCCAGCAGCCGAGTAGATTTTCTTGGCGGGGGAGACACAGATACGCAGTATTTT. It encodes CASSRVDFLGGGDTDTQYF.

This clone has a handful of counts. The chain combines TRBV7-2 with TRBJ1-1; 7 bases match TRBD1. Germline CDR1 SGHTA, CDR2 FQGNSA. The CDR3 loop spans 14 amino acids. V was pared by 1 base and J by 5 bases, with 4 bases of the junction left unmatched. The CDR3 spells CASSLGQGETEAFF. The CDR3 DNA is TGTGCCAGCAGCTTAGGACAGGGAGAGACTGAAGCTTTCTTT.

This chain links TRBV7-2 with TRBJ1-6, with a weak D call TRBD1 (6 bases). From germline, CDR1 is SGHTA and CDR2 FQGNSA. The CDR3 covers 15 residues. Trimming left V 1 base short and J 10 bases short, with 14 bases between. The CDR3 loop is CASSLDSGARSPLHF. The CDR3 region has the DNA TGTGCCAGCAGCTTAGATTCAGGGGCAAGATCACCCCTCCACTTT. Based on the CDR3 plus reference TRBV7-2 and TRBJ1-6, the full variable domain is GAGVSQSPSNKVTEKGKDVELRCDPISGHTALYWYRQSLGQGLEFLIYFQGNSAPDKSGLPSDRFSAERTGGSVSTLTIQRTQQEDSAVYLCASSLDSGARSPLHFGNGTRLTVT.

The genes are TRBV4-3 and TRBJ2-2; D unclear. The V end was cut by 1 base, the J end by 4 bases, with 7 bases between. The CDR3 runs 14 residues. Germline CDR1 LGHNA, CDR2 YSLEER. Here the CDR3 reads CASSQVPGTGELFF. The CDR3 DNA is TGCGCCAGCAGCCAAGTACCGGGCACCGGGGAGCTGTTTTTT.

This clone was observed a single time. The genes are TRBV7-9 and TRBJ1-1; 8 positions match TRBD1. The CDR3 extends over 14 amino acids. Germline-derived CDR1 and CDR2 are SEHNR and FQNEAQ (reference sequence). V was pared by 4 bases and J by 3 bases, with 4 bases of the junction left unmatched. The CDR3 loop reads CASSWTGKDTEAFF. Here the CDR3 DNA reads TGTGCCAGCAGCTGGACAGGGAAAGACACTGAAGCTTTCTTT.

In its sample, this clone ranks as medium-sized. At one of its ends the junction is not consistent with the germline gene, which may arise from a read error. The V and J genes are TRBV29-1 and TRBJ1-2; TRBD1 agrees at 8 bases. The CDR3 totals 13 residues. CDR1 SQVTM and CDR2 ANQGSEA come from the germline V gene. As DNA, the CDR3 is TGCAGCGCTGAAGGACAGGGTAACTATGGCTACACCTTC. Encoded protein: CSAEGQGNYGYTF.

The J gene is TRBJ1-1, the V gene TRBV12-5; D remains ambiguous. CDR1 is LGHNT, CDR2 FRNRAP, per germline. The CDR3 is made up of 15 amino acids. With 2 bases removed from V and 0 bases from J, the gap between germline ends came to 10 bases. The CDR3 region is CASGLPLGLNTEAFF. DNA for the CDR3: TGTGCTAGTGGTTTGCCCTTGGGCCTGAACACTGAAGCTTTCTTT. Based on the CDR3 plus reference TRBV12-5 and TRBJ1-1, the full variable domain is DARVTQTPRHKVTEMGQEVTMRCQPILGHNTVFWYRQTMMQGLELLAYFRNRAPLDDSGMPKDRFSAEMPDATLATLKIQPSEPRDSAVYFCASGLPLGLNTEAFFGQGTRLTVV.

The rearrangement links TRBV29-1 to TRBJ1-2, with a possible D match to TRBD1 (6 bases). In germline, CDR1 is SQVTM, CDR2 ANQGSEA. The CDR3 covers 12 residues. V lost 7 bases and J 3 bases, leaving 12 bases between the germline ends. For the CDR3, the DNA is TGCAGCGGCAGGGGTTTGGACTATGGCTACACCTTC. Translating gives CSGRGLDYGYTF.

The sample holds a few counts of this clone. The genes are TRBV7-9 and TRBJ2-1, with 8 nucleotides matching TRBD2. This CDR3 comprises 15 residues. Trimming at V came to 1 base and at J to 7 bases, leaving 6 bases not matched to a gene. Germline-derived CDR1 and CDR2 are SEHNR and FQNEAQ (reference sequence). The CDR3 protein is CASSLVSGVVNEQFF. DNA of the CDR3: TGTGCCAGCAGCTTAGTTAGCGGGGTCGTTAATGAGCAGTTCTTC.

This clone was seen only a few times. The chain couples TRBV5-5 to TRBJ1-6; D remains ambiguous. The CDR3 totals 14 residues. Germline-derived CDR1 and CDR2 are SGHKS and YYEKEE (reference sequence). V was pared by 2 bases and J by 7 bases, with 10 bases between. The CDR3, as DNA: TGTGCCAGCAGCTTTAGACTGCTGAATTCACCCCTCCACTTT. As protein: CASSFRLLNSPLHF.

V is TRBV5-4 and J is TRBJ1-1; 7 bases match TRBD1. The CDR3 has 15 residues. The V gene's germline CDR1 is SGHNT and CDR2 YYREEE (reference sequence). After removal of 4 bases from V and 5 bases from J, the junction contained 11 bases not matched to a gene. CDR3 bases: TGTGCCAGCAGCGCCGGACAGGATTGGGGGACTGAAGCTTTCTTT. Amino acids: CASSAGQDWGTEAFF.

This chain joins TRBV7-2 and TRBJ2-1; a possible D gene is TRBD2 (5 bases). The CDR3 runs 15 residues. V was trimmed by 1 base and J by 7 bases, leaving 14 bases between them. Per the germline V gene, CDR1 is SGHTA and CDR2 is FQGNSA. CDR3 nucleotide sequence: TGTGCCAGCAGCTTAGGTCTAGCCAGTCTTAATGAGCAGTTCTTC. As protein: CASSLGLASLNEQFF.

This clone has a handful of counts. The chain combines TRBV12-3 or TRBV12-4 with TRBJ1-1; D remains ambiguous. The germline V and J ends were trimmed by 7 bases and 7 bases, with 13 bases remaining between them. The CDR3 sequence is 12 residues long. The CDR3 reads CASTIGGLEAFF. CDR3 sequence (DNA): TGTGCCAGCACCATCGGAGGACTTGAAGCTTTCTTT.

The chain combines TRBV10-3 with TRBJ2-6; a possible D gene is TRBD1 (7 bases). V was clipped by 4 bases and J by 2 bases, with 12 bases between them. The CDR3 sequence is 16 residues long. Per the germline V gene, CDR1 is ENHRY and CDR2 is SYGVKD. The CDR3, as DNA: TGTGCCATCAGTGGAGGAGGGGGCGCTGGGGCCAACGTCCTGACTTTC. Its protein product is CAISGGGGAGANVLTF.